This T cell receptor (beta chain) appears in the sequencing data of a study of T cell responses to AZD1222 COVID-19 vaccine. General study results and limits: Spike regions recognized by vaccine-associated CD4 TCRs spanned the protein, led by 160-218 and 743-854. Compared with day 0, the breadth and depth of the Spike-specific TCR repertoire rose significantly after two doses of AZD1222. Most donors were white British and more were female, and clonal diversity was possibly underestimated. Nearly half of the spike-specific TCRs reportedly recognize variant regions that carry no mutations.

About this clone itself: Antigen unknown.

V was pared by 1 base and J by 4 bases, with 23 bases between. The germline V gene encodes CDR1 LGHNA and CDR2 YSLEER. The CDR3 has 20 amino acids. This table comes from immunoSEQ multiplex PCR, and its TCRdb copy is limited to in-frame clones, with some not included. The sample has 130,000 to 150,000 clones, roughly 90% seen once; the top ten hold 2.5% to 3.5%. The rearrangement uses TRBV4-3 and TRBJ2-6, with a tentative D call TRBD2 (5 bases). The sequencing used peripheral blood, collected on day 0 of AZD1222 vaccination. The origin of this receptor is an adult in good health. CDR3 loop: CASSQVSGGGSRGGANVLTF. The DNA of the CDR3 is TGCGCCAGCAGCCAAGTATCGGGTGGCGGGTCCCGAGGCGGGGCCAACGTCCTGACTTTC.